These T cell receptor beta chains were read from a single sample in a study of CXCR3-negative and CXCR3-positive naive CD8 T cells. TCRdb re-called the 5' RACE reads, yielding one record per CDR3 amino acid sequence without DNA. The sample has 100,000 or so distinct CDR3 sequences. Sequencing was performed on naive CXCR3+ CD8+ T cells from blood. These receptors all come from a human donor in good health. Some clones in this sample may be carry-over from other donors' samples. CDR3s include the opening cysteine and the closing phenylalanine or tryptophan. Fields, in order: J gene, V gene, CDR3 protein.

>TRBJ1-2|TRBV7-9
CASSFSTPGDGSYTF
>TRBJ1-4|TRBV12-3/TRBV12-4
CASSQDSINEKLFF
>TRBJ1-1|TRBV7-8
CASSSRDGAGGTEAFF
>TRBJ2-1|TRBV12-3/TRBV12-4
CASSHGTSWSSYNEQFF
>TRBJ2-5|TRBV29-1
CSVKKREETQYF
>TRBJ2-1|TRBV14
CASSQGPGQGRGEQFF
>TRBJ2-7|TRBV12-3/TRBV12-4
CASSYGTGGYEQYF
>TRBJ1-1|TRBV28
CASSTVGLLPEAFF
>TRBJ2-7|TRBV5-1
CASSKTGLGSYEQYF
>TRBJ2-7|TRBV5-1
CASSGTEPGHLSYEQYF
>TRBJ2-1|TRBV29-1
CSVGDPYNEQFF
>TRBJ2-3|TRBV25-1
CASSDPATGLESAYTQYF
>TRBJ2-4|TRBV7-9
CASSLVGGLAKNIQYF
>TRBJ1-4|TRBV12-3/TRBV12-4
CASSLSGLDRNEKLFF
>TRBJ1-3|TRBV11-2
CASWGGRSGNTIYF
>TRBJ2-2|TRBV4-3
CASNWGTETINTGELFF
>TRBJ2-1|TRBV27
CASSLMGGSDEQFF
>TRBJ1-2|TRBV29-1
CSVVLGGDYGYTF
>TRBJ2-1|TRBV11-3
CASSFQNNEQFF
>TRBJ2-7|TRBV20-1
CSAREGQGFSYEQYF
>TRBJ2-7|TRBV20-1
CSARDYSDYEQYF
>TRBJ1-2|TRBV9
CASSVGNKNYGYTF
>TRBJ2-1|TRBV7-8
CASSLRADYNEQFF
>TRBJ2-7|TRBV7-3
CASSLGNTYEQYF
>TRBJ1-4|TRBV20-1
CSASHRAIRPANEKLFF
>TRBJ2-3|TRBV6-5
CASSPSWTGGRTDTQYF
>TRBJ1-1|TRBV20-1
CSARGVEGHMNTEAFF
>TRBJ2-7|TRBV4-1
CASSPDINYEQYF
>TRBJ2-5|TRBV7-2
CASSHGGEETQYF
>TRBJ2-1|TRBV5-5
CASSLGFDEQFF
>TRBJ2-1|TRBV9
CASSAWGSRGGEQFF
>TRBJ2-7|TRBV23-1
CASRTRPYEQYF
>TRBJ2-6|TRBV4-1
CASSPSGANVLTF
>TRBJ1-4|TRBV4-3
CASSQIYRGGEKLFF
>TRBJ2-2|TRBV3-1
CASSQGHGLAAGELFF
>TRBJ2-2|TRBV7-2
CASSWIFYRATSENTGELFF
>TRBJ2-3|TRBV27
CASSHSTDTQYF
>TRBJ2-7|TRBV28
CASTDPKVDRVYF
>TRBJ1-1|TRBV28
CASSFTDREVDEAFF
>TRBJ2-7|TRBV7-8
CASSPHLRGNEQYF
>TRBJ2-5|TRBV28
CAAGAGVQETQYF
>TRBJ2-1|TRBV10-3
CAISESNSDNEQFF